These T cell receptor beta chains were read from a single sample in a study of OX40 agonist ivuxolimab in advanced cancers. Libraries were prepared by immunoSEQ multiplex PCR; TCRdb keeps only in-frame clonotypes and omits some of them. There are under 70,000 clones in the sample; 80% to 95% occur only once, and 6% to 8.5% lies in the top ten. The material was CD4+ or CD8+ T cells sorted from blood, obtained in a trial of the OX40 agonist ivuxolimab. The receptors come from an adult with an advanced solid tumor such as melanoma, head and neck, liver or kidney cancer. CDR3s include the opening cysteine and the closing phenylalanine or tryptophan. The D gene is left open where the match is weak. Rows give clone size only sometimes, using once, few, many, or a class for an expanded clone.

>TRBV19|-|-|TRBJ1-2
CASSIPPGMDYGYTF
TGTGCCAGTAGTATACCCCCTGGGATGGACTATGGCTACACCTTC
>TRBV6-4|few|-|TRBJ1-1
CASRGGTPEAFF
TGTGCCAGCAGGGGAGGGACACCTGAAGCTTTCTTT
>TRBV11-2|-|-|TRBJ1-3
CASSLGTSGNTIYF
TGTGCCAGCAGCTTAGGGACCTCTGGAAACACCATATATTTT
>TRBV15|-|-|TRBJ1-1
CATSRAGEGPNAEAFF
TGTGCCACCAGCAGAGCGGGGGAGGGGCCAAACGCTGAAGCTTTCTTT
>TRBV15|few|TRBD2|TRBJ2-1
CATRRRAGVGEQFF
TGTGCCACCCGCCGAAGAGCGGGGGTTGGGGAGCAGTTCTTC
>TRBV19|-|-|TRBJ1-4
CASSIDLFTGKEKLFF
TGTGCCAGTAGTATAGATCTATTTACGGGGAAGGAAAAACTGTTTTTT
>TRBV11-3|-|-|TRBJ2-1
CASSQGDFSYNEQFF
TGTGCCAGCAGCCAAGGGGACTTCTCCTACAATGAGCAGTTCTTC
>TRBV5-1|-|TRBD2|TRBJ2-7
CASSLRLAGGEQYF
TGCGCCAGCAGCTTGCGTCTAGCGGGGGGGGAGCAGTACTTC
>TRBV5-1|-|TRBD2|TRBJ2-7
CASSWTSGGLEQYF
TGCGCCAGCAGCTGGACTAGCGGGGGGTTGGAGCAGTACTTC
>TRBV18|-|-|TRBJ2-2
CASSLAGPTGELFF
TGTGCCAGCTCACTCGCAGGGCCCACCGGGGAGCTGTTTTTT
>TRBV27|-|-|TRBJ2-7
CASSLHAGTYEQYF
TGTGCCAGCAGTTTGCACGCAGGGACATACGAGCAGTACTTC
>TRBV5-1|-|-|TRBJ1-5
CASSLMGNQPQHF
TGCGCCAGCAGCTTGATGGGGAATCAGCCCCAGCATTTT
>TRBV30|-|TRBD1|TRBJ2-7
CACRDRAYEQYF
TGTGCCTGTCGGGACAGAGCCTACGAGCAGTACTTC
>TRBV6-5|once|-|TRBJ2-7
CASSYAIYEQYF
TGTGCCAGCAGTTACGCAATATACGAGCAGTACTTC
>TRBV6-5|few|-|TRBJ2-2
CASEVGGELFF
TGTGCCAGTGAGGTTGGCGGGGAGCTGTTTTTT
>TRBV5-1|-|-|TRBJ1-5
CASSLEVNQPQHF
TGCGCCAGCAGCTTGGAGGTCAATCAGCCCCAGCATTTT
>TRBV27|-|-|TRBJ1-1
CASQRGENTEAFF
TGTGCCAGCCAGCGTGGCGAGAACACTGAAGCTTTCTTT
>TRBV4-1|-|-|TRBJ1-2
CASSQDEKGPSLYYGYTF
TGCGCCAGCAGCCAAGATGAAAAGGGCCCGAGTTTATACTATGGCTACACCTTC
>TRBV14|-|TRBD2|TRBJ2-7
CASSGGGFLSYEQYF
TGTGCCAGCAGCGGCGGGGGGTTCTTGTCCTACGAGCAGTACTTC
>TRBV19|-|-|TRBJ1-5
CASSSDGYQPQHF
TGTGCCAGTAGTTCGGACGGATATCAGCCCCAGCATTTT
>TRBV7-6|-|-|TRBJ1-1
CASSLSHFSGGLNTEAFF
TGTGCCAGCAGCTTAAGCCATTTTAGTGGGGGTCTCAACACTGAAGCTTTCTTT
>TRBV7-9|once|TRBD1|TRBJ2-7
CASSSSVDREDTYEQYF
TGTGCCAGCAGCTCTTCCGTTGACAGGGAAGATACCTACGAGCAGTACTTC
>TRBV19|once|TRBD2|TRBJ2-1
CASSIPPGGPFYNEQFF
TGTGCCAGTAGTATTCCCCCGGGGGGGCCTTTCTACAATGAGCAGTTCTTC
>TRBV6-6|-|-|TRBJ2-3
CASKTGGGADTQYF
TGTGCCAGCAAAACAGGAGGGGGCGCAGATACGCAGTATTTT
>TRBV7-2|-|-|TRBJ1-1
CASSLTENTEAFF
TGTGCCAGCAGCTTAACAGAGAACACTGAAGCTTTCTTT
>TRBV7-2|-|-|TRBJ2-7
CASSLLGGADEQYF
TGTGCCAGCAGCTTATTAGGGGGGGCGGATGAGCAGTACTTC
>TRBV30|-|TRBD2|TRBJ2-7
CAWSGTSGTVYSYEQYF
TGTGCCTGGAGCGGGACTAGCGGGACCGTGTACTCCTACGAGCAGTACTTC
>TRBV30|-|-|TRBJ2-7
CAWSLRGWDEQYF
TGTGCCTGGAGTTTAAGGGGTTGGGACGAGCAGTACTTC
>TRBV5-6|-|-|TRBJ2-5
CASSSDRDGIQETQYF
TGTGCCAGCAGCTCAGACCGGGACGGAATCCAAGAGACCCAGTACTTC
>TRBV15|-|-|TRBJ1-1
CATSRDAGTLNTEAFF
TGTGCCACCAGCAGAGATGCAGGGACCCTGAACACTGAAGCTTTCTTT
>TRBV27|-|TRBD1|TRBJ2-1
CASSTSGQESSYNEQFF
TGTGCCAGCAGCACATCGGGACAGGAGAGCTCCTACAATGAGCAGTTCTTC
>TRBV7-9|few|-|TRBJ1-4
CASTAPSDVELFF
TGTGCCAGCACCGCACCCTCCGATGTCGAACTGTTTTTT
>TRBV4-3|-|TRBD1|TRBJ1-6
CASSQDTGGSYNSPLHF
TGCGCCAGCAGCCAAGATACAGGGGGCTCCTATAATTCACCCCTCCACTTT
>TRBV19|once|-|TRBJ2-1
CASSIALEQFF
TGTGCCAGTAGTATAGCCTTGGAGCAGTTCTTC
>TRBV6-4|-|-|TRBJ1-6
CASSDSFRDASPLHF
TGTGCCAGCAGTGACTCGTTCCGGGACGCTTCACCCCTCCACTTT
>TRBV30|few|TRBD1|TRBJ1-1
CAWSPGQGRTEAFF
TGTGCCTGGAGTCCAGGACAGGGGAGGACTGAAGCTTTCTTT
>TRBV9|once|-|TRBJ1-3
CASSVVSGVSGNTIYF
TGTGCCAGCAGCGTAGTTTCAGGGGTCTCTGGAAACACCATATATTTT
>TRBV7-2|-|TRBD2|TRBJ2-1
CASSYWRGTAYNEQFF
TGTGCCAGCAGCTATTGGCGGGGGACGGCCTACAATGAGCAGTTCTTC
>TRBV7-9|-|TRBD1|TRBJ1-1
CASSLWTGNAEAFF
TGTGCCAGCAGCCTATGGACAGGGAACGCTGAAGCTTTCTTT
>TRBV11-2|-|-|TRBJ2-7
CASSLVFRGNSYEQYF
TGTGCCAGCAGCTTAGTTTTCCGGGGGAACTCCTACGAGCAGTACTTC
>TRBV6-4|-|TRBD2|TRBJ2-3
CASSAGRGDTDTQYF
TGTGCCAGCAGTGCGGGGCGGGGGGACACAGATACGCAGTATTTT
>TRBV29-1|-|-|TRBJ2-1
CSVGRGSSYNEQFF
TGCAGCGTTGGTCGGGGGAGCTCCTACAATGAGCAGTTCTTC
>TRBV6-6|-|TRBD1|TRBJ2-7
CASSGTGYEQYF
TGTGCCAGCAGTGGGACAGGCTACGAGCAGTACTTC
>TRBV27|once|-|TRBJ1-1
CASSSPLQGNTEAFF
TGTGCCAGCAGTTCACCCTTACAGGGGAACACTGAAGCTTTCTTT
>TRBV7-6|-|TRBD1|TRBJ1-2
CASSLAPGGAAGYTF
TGTGCCAGCAGCTTAGCTCCAGGGGGCGCGGCTGGCTACACCTTC
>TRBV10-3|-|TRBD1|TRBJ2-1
CAISPGTGTTMRQFF
TGTGCCATCAGCCCCGGGACAGGGACTACAATGAGGCAGTTCTTC
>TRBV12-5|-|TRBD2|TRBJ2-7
CASALAGSTYEQYF
TGTGCTAGTGCGCTAGCGGGGAGCACCTACGAGCAGTACTTC
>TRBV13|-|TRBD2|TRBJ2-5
CASSSRGLAGQETQYF
TGTGCCAGCAGCTCCAGGGGTCTAGCGGGGCAAGAGACCCAGTACTTC
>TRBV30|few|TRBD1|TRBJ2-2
CAWFTGGTGELFF
TGTGCCTGGTTTACAGGGGGCACCGGGGAGCTGTTTTTT
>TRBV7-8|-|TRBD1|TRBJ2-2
CASSQPGQVWTGELFF
TGTGCCAGCAGCCAACCGGGACAGGTTTGGACCGGGGAGCTGTTTTTT
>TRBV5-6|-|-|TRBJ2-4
CASSTSTAGNIQYF
TGTGCCAGCAGCACCTCGACGGCGGGAAACATTCAGTACTTC
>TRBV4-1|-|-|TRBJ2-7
CASSQGGTSYEQYF
TGCGCCAGCAGCCAAGGGGGGACATCCTACGAGCAGTACTTC
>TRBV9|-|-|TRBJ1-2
CASSVEGVHFLDNYGYTF
TGTGCCAGCAGCGTAGAGGGGGTACACTTCCTGGATAACTATGGCTACACCTTC
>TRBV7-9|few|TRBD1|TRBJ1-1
CASSPGQSNTEAFF
TGTGCCAGCAGCCCGGGACAGTCGAACACTGAAGCTTTCTTT
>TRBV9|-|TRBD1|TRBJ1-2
CASSVVTGEGGYTF
TGTGCCAGCAGCGTAGTGACAGGGGAGGGTGGCTACACCTTC
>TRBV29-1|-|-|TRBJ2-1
CSAEWGNEQFF
TGCAGCGCCGAGTGGGGAAATGAGCAGTTCTTC
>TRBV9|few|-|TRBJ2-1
CASSLGLFDEQFF
TGTGCCAGCAGCCTCGGACTATTCGATGAGCAGTTCTTC
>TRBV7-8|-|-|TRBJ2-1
CASSLGNEQFF
TGTGCCAGCAGCCTGGGAAATGAGCAGTTCTTC
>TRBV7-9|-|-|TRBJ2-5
CASSFRLTPLYQETQYF
TGTGCCAGCAGCTTCCGGTTGACTCCATTGTACCAAGAGACCCAGTACTTC